This entry is about one TCR beta chain. This sample stems from a study of cytomegalovirus exposure and HLA in healthy donors. Germline V gene sequence: CDR1 SNHLY, CDR2 FYNNEI. V lost 5 bases and J lost 0; bases outside the gene matches: 6. CDR3 size: 15 residues. 13 Jbeta primers and 60 Vbeta primers were used for the PCR. Generated by immunoSEQ multiplex PCR, the TCRdb table keeps only in-frame clones and is missing some. The data contain some 91,000 clones, under 75% of them seen just once; the ten biggest clones take up 2.3%. The sequencing sample was made of PBMCs. The V gene is TRBV2, the J gene TRBJ2-5; 7 nucleotides agree with TRBD2. The TCR comes from a human donor in good health. The chain's CDR3 is CASSKRGRYQETQYF. CDR3 nucleotides: TGTGCCAGCAGTAAGCGGGGAAGGTACCAAGAGACCCAGTACTTC.